The next 9 T cell receptor beta chains were all read from a single sample in a study of blood T cells in healthy people across ages. Primed by a sample-barcoded 5' primer and a J-beta primer mix, a second PCR proceeded for roughly 6 to 12 cycles. TCRdb used MiXCR to reprocess the 5' RACE reads, holding one entry per CDR3 protein. Among about 2 million distinct CDR3 sequences listed, less than 50% were seen once. Sequenced: blood. The receptors derive from a woman between 35 and 50 years old in good health.

V gene TRBV7-9 combines with J gene TRBJ2-3; D gene ambiguous. The ends were cut back, 1 base at V and 2 bases at J, with 13 bases in the middle. Germline V gene lookup returns CDR1 SEHNR and CDR2 FQNEAQ (reference sequence). The CDR3 extends over 16 amino acids. The CDR3 DNA is TGTGCCAGCAGCTTAGGACTGCCACCCCTCACAGATACGCAGTATTTT. Translation gives CASSLGLPPLTDTQYF.

The rearrangement uses TRBV4-1 and TRBJ2-5; TRBD2 matches 12 bases. Germline V gene sequence: CDR1 MGHRA, CDR2 YSYEKL. The CDR3 contains 18 residues. V shed 3 bases and J 2 bases; nucleotides not matched to a gene: 10. CDR3 sequence: CASSQEGLAGRKQETQYF. In DNA form, the CDR3 reads TGCGCCAGCAGCCAGGAAGGACTAGCGGGGAGAAAACAAGAGACCCAGTACTTC.

The V and J genes are TRBV21-1 and TRBJ2-1; the table's D call TRBD2 went unverified against the DNA. TRBV21-1 is a pseudogene locus. This CDR3 contains 18 residues. The DNA for the CDR3 is TGTGCCAGCAGCAAAGGGCTAGCGGCGAACCCCTCCTACAATGAGCAGTTCTTC. Translating it yields CASSKGLAANPSYNEQFF.

The table lists this clonotype with a few counts. The V and J genes are TRBV7-2 and TRBJ2-3; D is unresolved. CDR1 and CDR2 (germline): SGHTA, FQGNSA. V lost 2 bases to trimming and J lost 5 bases, with 14 bases between them. The length of the CDR3 is 15 residues. DNA for the CDR3: TGTGCCAGCAGCTTATCGGGTCGTCGGTTAGATACGCAGTATTTT. It yields the protein CASSLSGRRLDTQYF.

V gene TRBV20-1 combines with J gene TRBJ1-5; D gene unclear. CDR1 DFQATT and CDR2 SNEGSKA come from the germline V gene (reference sequence). V lost 6 bases and J lost 5, with 17 bases in between. This CDR3 has 14 residues. The CDR3 region is CSARSARFDQPQHF. CDR3 DNA sequence: TGCAGTGCGAGAAGCGCCCGGTTCGATCAGCCCCAGCATTTT.

The chain has TRBV6-2 or TRBV6-3 and TRBJ2-3, with 7 positions matching TRBD2. Germline CDR1 is MNHEY and CDR2 is SVGEGT. V lost 6 bases to trimming and J lost 2 bases; unmatched junction nucleotides: 11. The length of the CDR3 is 16 residues. CDR3 sequence (DNA): TGTGCCAGCAGCCAATCAGCGGGGCTCGCCACAGATACGCAGTATTTT. Translated: CASSQSAGLATDTQYF.

This chain links TRBV6-2 or TRBV6-3 with TRBJ2-3, with 9 bases identical to TRBD1. CDR3 length: 14 residues. Germline V CDR1 and CDR2: MNHEY, SVGEGT. Trimming took 7 bases from V and 4 from J; bases not matched to a gene: 6. The CDR3 region is CASITGGAADTQYF. The CDR3 nucleotides read TGTGCCAGCATCACAGGGGGCGCCGCAGATACGCAGTATTTT.

V usage is TRBV6-5 and J usage is TRBJ2-5; D tentatively reads TRBD1 or TRBD2 (6 bases each). From germline, CDR1 is MNHEY and CDR2 SVGAGI. The CDR3 is 15 amino acids. Trimming cost V 10 bases and J 5 bases, with 23 bases left between them. CDR3 residues: CATWGAGRLWETQYF. CDR3 bases: TGTGCCACCTGGGGGGCAGGGCGATTGTGGGAGACCCAGTACTTC.

The chain is built from TRBV9 and TRBJ2-5, with D tentatively TRBD2 (7 bases). Germline V gene data show CDR1 as SGDLS and CDR2 as YYNGEE. V was clipped by 0 bases and J by 5 bases, with 23 bases between them. This CDR3 spans 18 amino acids. The CDR3 DNA is TGTGCCAGCAGCGTAGGGGGAGGGGGAGCACCACTGGACGAGACCCAGTACTTC. Amino acids: CASSVGGGGAPLDETQYF.